The sequence of this T cell receptor (beta chain) was determined in a study of CD8+ T cells in alopecia areata. The CDR3 is made up of 15 amino acids. Germline lookup yields CDR1 SGHRS and CDR2 YFSETQ. The germline V and J ends were trimmed by 1 base and 3 bases, with 13 bases remaining between them. Reverse transcription of extracted RNA yielded cDNA, which provided the sequencing template. The method was immunoSEQ multiplex PCR; TCRdb's version includes in-frame clones alone and lacks a portion of them. This sample has about 140,000 clones, with roughly 53% found just once. The origin of this receptor is a human donor with alopecia areata. This chain uses TRBV5-1 with TRBJ2-5, with D maybe TRBD1 (6 bases). This sample comprised CD4+ T cells sorted from blood, obtained at week 0. CDR3 DNA sequence: TGCGCCAGCAGCTTGCAGGGGAGAAGGGAAGAGACCCAGTACTTC. Translating it yields CASSLQGRREETQYF. Using reference TRBV5-1 and TRBJ2-5 for the parts outside the CDR3, the full variable domain is KAGVTQTPRYLIKTRGQQVTLSCSPISGHRSVSWYQQTPGQGLQFLFEYFSETQRNKGNFPGRFSGRQFSNSRSEMNVSTLELGDSALYLCASSLQGRREETQYFGPGTRLLVL.